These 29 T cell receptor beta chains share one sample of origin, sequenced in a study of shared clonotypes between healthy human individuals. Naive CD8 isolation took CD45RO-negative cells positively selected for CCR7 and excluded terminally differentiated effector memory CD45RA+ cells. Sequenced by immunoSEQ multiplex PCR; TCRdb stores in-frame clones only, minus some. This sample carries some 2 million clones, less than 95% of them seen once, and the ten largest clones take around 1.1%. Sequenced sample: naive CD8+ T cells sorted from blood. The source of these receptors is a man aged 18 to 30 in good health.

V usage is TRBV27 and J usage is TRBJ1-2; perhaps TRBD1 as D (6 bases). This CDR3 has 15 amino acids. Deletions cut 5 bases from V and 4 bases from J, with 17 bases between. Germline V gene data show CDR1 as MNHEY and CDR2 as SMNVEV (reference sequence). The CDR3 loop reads CASSIGTDSLYGYTF. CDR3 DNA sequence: TGTGCCAGCAGTATTGGGACGGACAGCCTCTATGGCTACACCTTC.

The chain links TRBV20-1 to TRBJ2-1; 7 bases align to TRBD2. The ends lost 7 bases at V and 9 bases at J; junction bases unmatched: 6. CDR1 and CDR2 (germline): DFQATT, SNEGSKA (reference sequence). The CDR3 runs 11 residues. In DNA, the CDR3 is TGCAGTGGGAACGGGGGGACTGAGCAGTTCTTC. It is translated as CSGNGGTEQFF.

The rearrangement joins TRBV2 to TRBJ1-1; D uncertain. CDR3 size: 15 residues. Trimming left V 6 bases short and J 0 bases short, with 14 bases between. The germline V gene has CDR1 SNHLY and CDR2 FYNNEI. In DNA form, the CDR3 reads TGTGCCAGCAGGCGGGGATCAGCAATGAACACTGAAGCTTTCTTT. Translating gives CASRRGSAMNTEAFF.

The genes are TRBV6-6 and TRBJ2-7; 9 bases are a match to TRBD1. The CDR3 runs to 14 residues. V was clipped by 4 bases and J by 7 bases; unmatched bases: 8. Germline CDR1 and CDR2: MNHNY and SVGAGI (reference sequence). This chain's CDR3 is CASSSGQGDLEQYF. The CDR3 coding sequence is TGTGCCAGCAGTTCGGGACAGGGTGATCTGGAGCAGTACTTC.

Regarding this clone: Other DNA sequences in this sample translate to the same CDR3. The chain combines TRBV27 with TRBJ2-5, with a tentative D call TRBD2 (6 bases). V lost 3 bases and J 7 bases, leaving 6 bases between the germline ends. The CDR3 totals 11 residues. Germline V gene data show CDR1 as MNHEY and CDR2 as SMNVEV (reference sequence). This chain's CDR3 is CASSFSGTQYF. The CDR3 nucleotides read TGTGCCAGCAGTTTTAGCGGGACCCAGTACTTC.

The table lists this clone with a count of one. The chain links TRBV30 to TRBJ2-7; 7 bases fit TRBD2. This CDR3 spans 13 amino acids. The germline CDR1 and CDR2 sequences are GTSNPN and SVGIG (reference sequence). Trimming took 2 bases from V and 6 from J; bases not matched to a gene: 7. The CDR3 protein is CAWSMGTTLEQYF. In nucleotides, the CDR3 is TGTGCCTGGAGTATGGGGACTACCCTCGAGCAGTACTTC.

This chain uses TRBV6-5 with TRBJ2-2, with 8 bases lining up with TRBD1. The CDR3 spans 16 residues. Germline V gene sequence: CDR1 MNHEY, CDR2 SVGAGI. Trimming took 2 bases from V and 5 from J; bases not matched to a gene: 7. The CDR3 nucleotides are TGTGCCAGCAGTTACCCCGGGACAGGAGGAACCGGGGAGCTGTTTTTT. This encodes CASSYPGTGGTGELFF.

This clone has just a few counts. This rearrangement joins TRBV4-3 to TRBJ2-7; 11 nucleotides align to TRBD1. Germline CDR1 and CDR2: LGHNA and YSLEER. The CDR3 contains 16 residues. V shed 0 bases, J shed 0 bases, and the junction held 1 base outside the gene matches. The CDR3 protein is CASSQDGTGGSYEQYF. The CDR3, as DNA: TGCGCCAGCAGCCAAGATGGGACAGGGGGCTCCTACGAGCAGTACTTC.

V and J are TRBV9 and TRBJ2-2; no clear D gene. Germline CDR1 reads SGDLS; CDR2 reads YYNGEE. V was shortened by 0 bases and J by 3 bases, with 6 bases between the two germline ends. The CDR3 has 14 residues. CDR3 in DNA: TGTGCCAGCAGCGTAGAAAGGGACACCGGGGAGCTGTTTTTT. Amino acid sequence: CASSVERDTGELFF.

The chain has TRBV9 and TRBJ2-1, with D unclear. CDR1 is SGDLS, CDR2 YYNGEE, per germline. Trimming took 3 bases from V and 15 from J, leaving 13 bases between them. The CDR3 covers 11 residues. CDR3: CASSDGLVPFF. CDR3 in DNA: TGTGCCAGCAGCGACGGCTTAGTGCCGTTCTTC.

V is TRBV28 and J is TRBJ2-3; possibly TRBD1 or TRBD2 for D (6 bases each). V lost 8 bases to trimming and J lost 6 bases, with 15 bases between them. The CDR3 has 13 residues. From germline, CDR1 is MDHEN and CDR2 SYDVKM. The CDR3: CASEEGVEDTQYF. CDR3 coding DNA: TGTGCCAGCGAGGAGGGGGTCGAGGATACGCAGTATTTT. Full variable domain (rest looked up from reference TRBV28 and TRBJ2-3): DVKVTQSSRYLVKRTGEKVFLECVQDMDHENMFWYRQDPGLGLRLIYFSYDVKMKEKGDIPEGYSVSREKKERFSLILESASTNQTSMYLCASEEGVEDTQYFGPGTRLTVL.

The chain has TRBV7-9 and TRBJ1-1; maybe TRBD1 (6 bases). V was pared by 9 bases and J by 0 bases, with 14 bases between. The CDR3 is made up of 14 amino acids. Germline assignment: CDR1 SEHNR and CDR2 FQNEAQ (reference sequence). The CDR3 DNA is TGTGCCAGTAACAGGGCCTTAATGAACACTGAAGCTTTCTTT. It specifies CASNRALMNTEAFF.

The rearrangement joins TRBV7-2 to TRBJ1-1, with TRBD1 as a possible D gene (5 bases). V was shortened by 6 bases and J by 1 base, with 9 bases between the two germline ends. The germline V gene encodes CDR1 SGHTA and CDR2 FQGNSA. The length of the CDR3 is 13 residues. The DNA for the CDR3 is TGTGCCAGCAGGGCAGGGCGGAACACTGAAGCTTTCTTT. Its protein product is CASRAGRNTEAFF.

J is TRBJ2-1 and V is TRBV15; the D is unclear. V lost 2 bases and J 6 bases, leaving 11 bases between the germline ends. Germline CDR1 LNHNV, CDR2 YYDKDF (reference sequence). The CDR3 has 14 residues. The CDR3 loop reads CATSRNSRPNEQFF. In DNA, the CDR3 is TGTGCCACCAGCAGAAACTCCAGGCCCAATGAGCAGTTCTTC.

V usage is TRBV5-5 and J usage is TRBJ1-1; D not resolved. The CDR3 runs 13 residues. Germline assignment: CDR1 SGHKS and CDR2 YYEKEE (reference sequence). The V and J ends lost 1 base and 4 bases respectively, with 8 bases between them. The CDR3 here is CASSLSVPTEAFF. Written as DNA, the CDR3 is TGTGCCAGCAGCTTGTCCGTCCCCACTGAAGCTTTCTTT.

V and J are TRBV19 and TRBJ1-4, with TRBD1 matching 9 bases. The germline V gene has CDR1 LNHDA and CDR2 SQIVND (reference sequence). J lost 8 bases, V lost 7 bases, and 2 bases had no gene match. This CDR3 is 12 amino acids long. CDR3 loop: CASTGTGEKLFF. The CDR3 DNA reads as TGTGCCAGTACCGGGACAGGGGAAAAACTGTTTTTT.

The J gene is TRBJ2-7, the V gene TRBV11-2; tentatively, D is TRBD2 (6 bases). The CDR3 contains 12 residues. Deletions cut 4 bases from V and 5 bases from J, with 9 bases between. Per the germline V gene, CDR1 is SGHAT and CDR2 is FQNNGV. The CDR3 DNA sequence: TGTGCCAGCAGCTCCCCGGGGGACGAGCAGTACTTC. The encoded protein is CASSSPGDEQYF.

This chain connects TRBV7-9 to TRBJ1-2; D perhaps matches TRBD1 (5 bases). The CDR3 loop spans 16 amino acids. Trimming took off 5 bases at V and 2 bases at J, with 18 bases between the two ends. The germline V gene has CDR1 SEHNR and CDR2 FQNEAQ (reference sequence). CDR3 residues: CASSRIGGDLNYGYTF. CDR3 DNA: TGTGCCAGCAGCCGGATTGGGGGGGATCTGAACTATGGCTACACCTTC.

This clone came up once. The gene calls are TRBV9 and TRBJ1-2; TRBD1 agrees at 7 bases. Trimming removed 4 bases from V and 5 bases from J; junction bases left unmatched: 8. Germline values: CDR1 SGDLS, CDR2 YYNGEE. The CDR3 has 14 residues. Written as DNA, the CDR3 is TGTGCCAGCAGCCTTCGGACAGGTCTATATGGCTACACCTTC. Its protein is CASSLRTGLYGYTF.

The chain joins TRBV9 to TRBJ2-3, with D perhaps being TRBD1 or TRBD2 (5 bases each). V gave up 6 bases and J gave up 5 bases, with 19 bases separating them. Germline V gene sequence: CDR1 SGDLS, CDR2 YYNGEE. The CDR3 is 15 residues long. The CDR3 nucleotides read TGTGCCAGCACTTTGGGGGTTGGGAGTAAAGATACGCAGTATTTT. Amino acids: CASTLGVGSKDTQYF. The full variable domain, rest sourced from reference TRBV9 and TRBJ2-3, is DSGVTQTPKHLITATGQRVTLRCSPRSGDLSVYWYQQSLDQGLQFLIQYYNGEERAKGNILERFSAQQFPDLHSELNLSSLELGDSALYFCASTLGVGSKDTQYFGPGTRLTVL.

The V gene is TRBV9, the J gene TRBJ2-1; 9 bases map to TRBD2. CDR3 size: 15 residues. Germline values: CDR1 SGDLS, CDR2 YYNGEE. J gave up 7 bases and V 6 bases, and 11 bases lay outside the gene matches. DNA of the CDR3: TGTGCCAGCACGGCGGGAGGGCCAGAAACGAATGAGCAGTTCTTC. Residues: CASTAGGPETNEQFF. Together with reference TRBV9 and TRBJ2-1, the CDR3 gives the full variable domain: DSGVTQTPKHLITATGQRVTLRCSPRSGDLSVYWYQQSLDQGLQFLIQYYNGEERAKGNILERFSAQQFPDLHSELNLSSLELGDSALYFCASTAGGPETNEQFFGPGTRLTVL.

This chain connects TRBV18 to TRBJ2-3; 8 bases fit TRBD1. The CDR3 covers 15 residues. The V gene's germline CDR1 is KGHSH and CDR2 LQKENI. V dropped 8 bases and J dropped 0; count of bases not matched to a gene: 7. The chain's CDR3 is CASTLDRESTDTQYF. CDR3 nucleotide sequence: TGTGCCAGCACCTTGGACAGGGAAAGCACAGATACGCAGTATTTT.

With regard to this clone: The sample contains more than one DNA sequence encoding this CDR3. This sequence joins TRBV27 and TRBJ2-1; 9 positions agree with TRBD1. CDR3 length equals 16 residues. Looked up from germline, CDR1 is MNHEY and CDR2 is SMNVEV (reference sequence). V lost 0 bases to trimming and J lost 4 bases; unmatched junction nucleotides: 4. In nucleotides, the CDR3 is TGTGCCAGCAGTTTATCCCCCGGGACAGGGTACAATGAGCAGTTCTTC. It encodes CASSLSPGTGYNEQFF.

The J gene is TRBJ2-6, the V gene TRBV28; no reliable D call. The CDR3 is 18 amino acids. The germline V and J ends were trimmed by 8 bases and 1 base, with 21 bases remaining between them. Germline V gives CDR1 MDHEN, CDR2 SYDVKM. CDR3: CASLHMGNLRSGANVLTF. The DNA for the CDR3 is TGTGCCAGCCTCCACATGGGAAACCTTAGATCTGGGGCCAACGTCCTGACTTTC.

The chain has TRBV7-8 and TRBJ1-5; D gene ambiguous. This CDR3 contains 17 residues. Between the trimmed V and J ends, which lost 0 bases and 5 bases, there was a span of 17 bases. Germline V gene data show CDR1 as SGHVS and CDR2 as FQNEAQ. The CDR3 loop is CASSLAETHLNHQPQHF. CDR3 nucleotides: TGTGCCAGCAGCTTAGCCGAGACTCATTTAAACCATCAGCCCCAGCATTTT.

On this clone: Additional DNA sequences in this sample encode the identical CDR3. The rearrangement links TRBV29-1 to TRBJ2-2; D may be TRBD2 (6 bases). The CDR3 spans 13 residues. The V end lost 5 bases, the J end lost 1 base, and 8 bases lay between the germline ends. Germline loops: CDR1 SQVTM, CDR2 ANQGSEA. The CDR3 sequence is CSVLAVNTGELFF. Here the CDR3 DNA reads TGCAGCGTTTTAGCGGTGAACACCGGGGAGCTGTTTTTT.

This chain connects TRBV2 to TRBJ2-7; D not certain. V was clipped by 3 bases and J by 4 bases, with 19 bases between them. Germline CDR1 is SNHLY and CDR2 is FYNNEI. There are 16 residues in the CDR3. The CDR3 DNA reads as TGTGCCAGCAGTGATAACTTATCGGCAGGAATATACGAGCAGTACTTC. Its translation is CASSDNLSAGIYEQYF.

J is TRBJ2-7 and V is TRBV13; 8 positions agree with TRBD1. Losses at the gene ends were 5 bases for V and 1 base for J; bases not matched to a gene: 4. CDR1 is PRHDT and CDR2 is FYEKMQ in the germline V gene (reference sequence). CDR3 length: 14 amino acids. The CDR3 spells CASSLQGASYEQYF. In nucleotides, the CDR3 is TGTGCCAGCAGCCTCCAGGGGGCTTCCTACGAGCAGTACTTC. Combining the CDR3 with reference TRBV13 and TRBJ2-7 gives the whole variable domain AAGVIQSPRHLIKEKRETATLKCYPIPRHDTVYWYQQGPGQDPQFLISFYEKMQSDKGSIPDRFSAQQFSDYHSELNMSSLELGDSALYFCASSLQGASYEQYFGPGTRLTVT.

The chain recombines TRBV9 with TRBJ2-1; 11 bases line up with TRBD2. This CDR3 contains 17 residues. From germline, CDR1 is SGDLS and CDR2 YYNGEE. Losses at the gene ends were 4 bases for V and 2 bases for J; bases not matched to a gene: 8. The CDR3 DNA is TGTGCCAGCAGCACCCATCCGACTAGCGGGACCTACAATGAGCAGTTCTTC. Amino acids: CASSTHPTSGTYNEQFF.